These 27 T cell receptor beta chains share one sample of origin, sequenced in a study of blood T cell repertoires in COVID-19. The protocol was immunoSEQ multiplex PCR, while the TCRdb copy is restricted to in-frame clones and leaves out a portion. The sample has more than 200,000 clones; approximately 86% are singletons. Sequencing was performed on PBMCs or T cells enriched from blood (not recorded which). The receptors come from a woman between 45 and 65 years old who had recovered from COVID-19.

The gene calls are TRBV29-1 and TRBJ2-7, with TRBD2 matching over 11 bases. V lost 8 bases and J lost 3; bases outside the gene matches: 30. Germline V gene sequence: CDR1 SQVTM, CDR2 ANQGSEA. This CDR3 region has 21 residues. The DNA for the CDR3 is TGCAGCCTCCTAAATAGGGACAGGCCTAATCTAGCGGGAGGACGGAACTACGAGCAGTACTTC. Amino acid sequence: CSLLNRDRPNLAGGRNYEQYF.

The V gene is TRBV3-1 (or the pseudogene TRBV3-2), the J gene TRBJ2-1, with D uncertain. This CDR3 has 12 residues. In germline, CDR1 is LGHDT, CDR2 YNNKEL (reference sequence). The V and J ends lost 1 base and 9 bases respectively, with 7 bases between them. The CDR3 nucleotides are TGTGCCAGCAGCCAAGTTTCGGGTGAGCAGTTCTTC. This translates into CASSQVSGEQFF.

The rearrangement uses TRBV2 and TRBJ2-6; unclear D gene. The germline CDR1 and CDR2 sequences are SNHLY and FYNNEI. This CDR3 has 12 amino acids. Trimming took 11 bases from V and 0 from J, leaving 5 bases between them. Written as DNA, the CDR3 is TGTGCCCGGTCCTCTGGGGCCAACGTCCTGACTTTC. This translates into CARSSGANVLTF.

Concerning this clone: The same CDR3 can be traced to other DNA sequences in this sample. This sequence joins TRBV2 and TRBJ2-2; no definite D call. Germline loops: CDR1 SNHLY, CDR2 FYNNEI. The CDR3 runs to 12 residues. Trimming shortened V by 5 bases and J by 3 bases, and 4 bases separated the two germline ends. This chain's CDR3 is CASSPDTGELFF. As DNA, the CDR3 is TGTGCCAGCAGTCCGGACACCGGGGAGCTGTTTTTT.

In DNA form, the CDR3 reads TGTGCCAGCAGCTTTACAGGCCAAGAGACCCAGTACTTC. Encoded protein: CASSFTGQETQYF. V gene TRBV7-6 combines with J gene TRBJ2-5; a possible D gene is TRBD1 (5 bases). Germline V gene lookup returns CDR1 SGHVS and CDR2 FNYEAQ. Between the trimmed V and J ends, which lost 3 bases and 1 base, there was a span of 6 bases. There are 13 residues in the CDR3.

This chain joins TRBV4-1 and TRBJ2-2; TRBD1 aligns across 9 bases. Germline-derived CDR1 and CDR2 are MGHRA and YSYEKL. The CDR3 is 15 residues long. Trimming removed 3 bases from V and 6 bases from J; junction bases left unmatched: 5. CDR3 in amino acids: CASSQEDRGPGELFF. The DNA of the CDR3 is TGCGCCAGCAGCCAGGAGGACAGGGGCCCCGGGGAGCTGTTTTTT.

The chain is built from TRBV5-1 and TRBJ2-1; 16 bases agree with TRBD2. Germline loops: CDR1 SGHRS, CDR2 YFSETQ. Trimming at V came to 6 bases and at J to 2 bases, leaving 8 bases not matched to a gene. The CDR3 has 18 amino acids. The DNA of the CDR3 is TGCGCCAGCAACCCCTCCGGGACTAGCGGGAGGGCCTACAATGAGCAGTTCTTC. It translates to CASNPSGTSGRAYNEQFF.

The CDR3 loop is CASSLRTGGYNSPLHF. For the CDR3, the DNA is TGTGCCAGCAGTTTGCGGACAGGGGGATATAATTCACCCCTCCACTTT. This sequence joins TRBV27 and TRBJ1-6; 10 nucleotides align to TRBD1. The germline V gene encodes CDR1 MNHEY and CDR2 SMNVEV (reference sequence). V was pared by 3 bases and J by 4 bases, with 3 bases of the junction left unmatched. This CDR3 comprises 16 residues.

The chain is built from TRBV5-4 and TRBJ1-3; 8 bases match TRBD1. This CDR3 contains 14 residues. The V gene end was trimmed by 4 bases and the J gene end by 1 base; junction bases not matched to a gene: 1. In germline, CDR1 is SGHNT, CDR2 YYREEE (reference sequence). The CDR3 coding sequence is TGTGCCAGCAGCAGGACAGGGTCTGGAAACACCATATATTTT. It yields the protein CASSRTGSGNTIYF. The full variable domain, completed using reference TRBV5-4 and TRBJ1-3, is ETGVTQSPTHLIKTRGQQVTLRCSSQSGHNTVSWYQQALGQGPQFIFQYYREEENGRGNFPPRFSGLQFPNYSSELNVNALELDDSALYLCASSRTGSGNTIYFGEGSWLTVV.

The V gene is TRBV28, the J gene TRBJ1-1; no definite D call. CDR1 and CDR2 (germline): MDHEN, SYDVKM. This CDR3 contains 12 residues. The V gene lost 6 bases and the J gene lost 11 bases, with 16 bases spanning the gap. Here the CDR3 reads CASSQLLGEAFF. The CDR3 nucleotides read TGTGCCAGCAGCCAACTCCTAGGAGAGGCTTTCTTT.

A single count supports this clone. The chain employs TRBV4-2 and TRBJ1-4, with TRBD1 as a possible D gene (5 bases). Germline V lookup: CDR1 LGHNA, CDR2 YNFKEQ. The CDR3 has 16 residues. Trimming pared 2 bases from V and 2 bases from J, leaving 12 bases between. This CDR3 is CASSQNQGSTNEKLFF. In DNA, the CDR3 is TGTGCCAGCAGCCAAAATCAGGGATCGACTAATGAAAAACTGTTTTTT.

On this clone itself: In the same sample, other DNA sequences code for this CDR3. The rearrangement links TRBV28 to TRBJ1-1; D call uncertain. Germline CDR1 and CDR2: MDHEN and SYDVKM. The CDR3 consists of 14 residues. Deletions cut 6 bases from V and 4 bases from J, with 15 bases between. The CDR3 region has the DNA TGTGCCAGCAGCCTTCCAGGAAGGCGCACTGAAGCTTTCTTT. Its protein product is CASSLPGRRTEAFF.

This CDR3 is CASSVGTGRVNTEAFF. The CDR3 DNA is TGTGCCAGCAGCGTTGGGACAGGGCGGGTGAACACTGAAGCTTTCTTT. V usage is TRBV9 and J usage is TRBJ1-1; 9 nucleotides match TRBD1. The junction had 5 bases not matched to a gene; V was cut back by 2 bases and J by 0 bases. CDR1 and CDR2 from the germline V gene are SGDLS and YYNGEE. The CDR3 consists of 16 residues. Looking up the rest from reference TRBV9 and TRBJ1-1 gives the full variable domain: DSGVTQTPKHLITATGQRVTLRCSPRSGDLSVYWYQQSLDQGLQFLIQYYNGEERAKGNILERFSAQQFPDLHSELNLSSLELGDSALYFCASSVGTGRVNTEAFFGQGTRLTVV.

This clone was detected only a few times. The identical CDR3 is also encoded by other nucleotide sequences in the sample. J is TRBJ2-1 and V is TRBV10-3; tentative D call: TRBD1 (5 bases). Deletions cut 0 bases from V and 5 bases from J, with 23 bases between. Germline loops: CDR1 ENHRY, CDR2 SYGVKD. The CDR3 extends over 19 amino acids. The CDR3 spells CAISESGDRTLKVDNEQFF. CDR3 nucleotides: TGTGCCATCAGTGAGTCCGGTGATCGGACATTAAAGGTCGACAATGAGCAGTTCTTC.

V gene TRBV3-1 (or the pseudogene TRBV3-2) combines with J gene TRBJ1-1, with unresolved D. The CDR3 is 14 amino acids. Germline V lookup: CDR1 LGHDT, CDR2 YNNKEL (reference sequence). Trimming pared 4 bases from V and 4 bases from J, leaving 13 bases between. CDR3 in amino acids: CASSPDLQSTEAFF. The CDR3 DNA reads as TGTGCCAGCAGCCCGGACTTACAAAGCACTGAAGCTTTCTTT.

A single count supports this clone. The rearrangement uses TRBV28 and TRBJ2-3, with 9 bases identical to TRBD2. This CDR3 has 16 residues. Per germline, CDR1 MDHEN and CDR2 SYDVKM. The junction had 14 bases not matched to a gene; V was cut back by 3 bases and J by 10 bases. The DNA of the CDR3 is TGTGCCAGCAGTTTTGGAGTAGCGGGAGCCCGGGATGCGCAGTATTTT. Translated: CASSFGVAGARDAQYF.

This clone was seen a single time. The chain combines TRBV12-3 or TRBV12-4 with TRBJ1-2; D may be TRBD1 (6 bases). Trimming removed 6 bases at V and 6 bases at J, with 11 bases between. The CDR3 contains 12 residues. CDR3 region: CASRPWTDGYTF. In nucleotides, the CDR3 is TGTGCCAGCAGACCATGGACAGATGGCTACACCTTC.

The V and J genes are TRBV7-3 and TRBJ1-3; the D gene is possibly TRBD1 (5 bases). Germline CDR1 reads SGHTA; CDR2 reads FQGTGA. CDR3 length: 15 residues. V gave up 1 base and J gave up 0 bases, with 7 bases separating them. CDR3 residues: CASSLMGGSGNTIYF. CDR3 sequence (DNA): TGTGCCAGCAGCTTAATGGGGGGCTCTGGAAACACCATATATTTT.

The chain has TRBV5-1 and TRBJ2-2, with 7 bases lining up with TRBD2. The CDR3 contains 18 residues. Germline assignment: CDR1 SGHRS and CDR2 YFSETQ. Trimming took 0 bases from V and 9 from J; bases not matched to a gene: 17. The CDR3 bases are TGCGCCAGCAGCTTGGCCCCGATACGGACAAGGACTAGAAGGGAGCTGTTTTTT. Translated, it gives CASSLAPIRTRTRRELFF.

The chain uses TRBV2 and TRBJ2-7; 10 bases fit TRBD1. The CDR3 length is 15 residues. V was clipped by 4 bases and J by 0 bases; unmatched bases: 3. Germline CDR1 SNHLY, CDR2 FYNNEI. The DNA of the CDR3 is TGTGCCAGCAGTGCGGACAGGGGGAGCTCCTACGAGCAGTACTTC. Its translation: CASSADRGSSYEQYF. Looking up the rest from reference TRBV2 and TRBJ2-7 gives the full variable domain: EPEVTQTPSHQVTQMGQEVILRCVPISNHLYFYWYRQILGQKVEFLVSFYNNEISEKSEIFDDQFSVERPDGSNFTLKIRSTKLEDSAMYFCASSADRGSSYEQYFGPGTRLTVT.

Only a few counts were recorded for this clone. J is TRBJ1-1 and V is TRBV28; TRBD1 matches 12 bases. The CDR3 spans 15 residues. J was trimmed by 6 bases and V by 8 bases; bases with no gene match: 10. Germline CDR1 and CDR2: MDHEN and SYDVKM. The CDR3 protein is CASDDPGQGAAEAFF. Written as DNA, the CDR3 is TGTGCCAGCGACGATCCGGGACAGGGGGCAGCTGAAGCTTTCTTT.

The chain recombines TRBV6-1 with TRBJ2-3; 11 bases fit TRBD2. The CDR3 runs to 18 residues. After removal of 2 bases from V and 4 bases from J, the junction contained 11 bases not matched to a gene. Germline V CDR1 and CDR2: MNHNS, SASEGT. The CDR3 coding sequence is TGTGCCAGCAGTGAACAACTTACTAGCGGGAGTAGCGCAGATACGCAGTATTTT. Protein sequence: CASSEQLTSGSSADTQYF.

A few counts support this clone. The chain is built from TRBV7-9 and TRBJ1-6, with D possibly matching TRBD1 (6 bases). V was shortened by 5 bases and J by 5 bases, with 13 bases between the two germline ends. This CDR3 comprises 15 residues. Germline values: CDR1 SEHNR, CDR2 FQNEAQ (reference sequence). CDR3 loop: CASSPHRADNSPLHF. The CDR3 nucleotides read TGTGCCAGCAGCCCCCACAGGGCGGATAATTCACCCCTCCACTTT.

The gene calls are TRBV7-9 and TRBJ2-3, with TRBD1 matching over 9 bases. The CDR3 loop spans 14 amino acids. Germline CDR1 reads SEHNR; CDR2 reads FQNEAQ (reference sequence). V lost 5 bases and J lost 6; bases outside the gene matches: 6. The CDR3 nucleotides read TGTGCCAGCAGCCGCACAGGGGGCAGTGATACGCAGTATTTT. It is translated as CASSRTGGSDTQYF.

This chain uses TRBV12-3 or TRBV12-4 with TRBJ1-2; 7 nucleotides agree with TRBD1. This CDR3 comprises 13 residues. V shed 5 bases, J shed 5 bases, and the junction held 5 bases outside the gene matches. The CDR3 loop reads CASSADRVYGYTF. For the CDR3, the DNA is TGTGCCAGCAGTGCCGACAGGGTGTATGGCTACACCTTC.

The chain has TRBV4-2 and TRBJ2-2; D unresolved. The CDR3 runs 16 residues. Germline values: CDR1 LGHNA, CDR2 YNFKEQ. The V end was cut by 0 bases, the J end by 6 bases, with 14 bases between. The CDR3 region has the DNA TGTGCCAGCAGCCAAGATCAGGCTCCTTCCGCCGGGGAGCTGTTTTTT. Translation: CASSQDQAPSAGELFF.

The rearrangement uses TRBV5-4 and TRBJ2-1; maybe TRBD2 (6 bases). Germline V gene sequence: CDR1 SGHNT, CDR2 YYREEE (reference sequence). V lost 0 bases to trimming and J lost 9 bases, with 13 bases between them. The CDR3 totals 14 residues. The CDR3 region is CASSLGVAAGEQFF. In nucleotides, the CDR3 is TGTGCCAGCAGCTTGGGGGTAGCGGCAGGTGAGCAGTTCTTC.